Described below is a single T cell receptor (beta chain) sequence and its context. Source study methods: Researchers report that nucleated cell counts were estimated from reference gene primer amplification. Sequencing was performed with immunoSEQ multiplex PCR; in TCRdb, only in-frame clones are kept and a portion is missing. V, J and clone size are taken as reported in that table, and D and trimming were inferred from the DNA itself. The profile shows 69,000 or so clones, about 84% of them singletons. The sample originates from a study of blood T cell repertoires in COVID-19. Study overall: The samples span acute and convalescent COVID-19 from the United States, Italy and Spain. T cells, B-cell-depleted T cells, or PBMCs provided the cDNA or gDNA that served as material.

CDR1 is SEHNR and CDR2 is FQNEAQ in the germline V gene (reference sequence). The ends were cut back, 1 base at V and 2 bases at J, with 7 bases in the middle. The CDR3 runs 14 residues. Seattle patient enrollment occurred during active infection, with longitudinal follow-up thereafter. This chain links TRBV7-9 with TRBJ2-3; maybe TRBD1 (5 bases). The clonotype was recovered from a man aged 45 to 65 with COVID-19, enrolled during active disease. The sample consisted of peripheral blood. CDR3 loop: CASSLDRSTDTQYF. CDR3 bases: TGTGCCAGCAGCTTAGACAGGTCCACAGATACGCAGTATTTT.